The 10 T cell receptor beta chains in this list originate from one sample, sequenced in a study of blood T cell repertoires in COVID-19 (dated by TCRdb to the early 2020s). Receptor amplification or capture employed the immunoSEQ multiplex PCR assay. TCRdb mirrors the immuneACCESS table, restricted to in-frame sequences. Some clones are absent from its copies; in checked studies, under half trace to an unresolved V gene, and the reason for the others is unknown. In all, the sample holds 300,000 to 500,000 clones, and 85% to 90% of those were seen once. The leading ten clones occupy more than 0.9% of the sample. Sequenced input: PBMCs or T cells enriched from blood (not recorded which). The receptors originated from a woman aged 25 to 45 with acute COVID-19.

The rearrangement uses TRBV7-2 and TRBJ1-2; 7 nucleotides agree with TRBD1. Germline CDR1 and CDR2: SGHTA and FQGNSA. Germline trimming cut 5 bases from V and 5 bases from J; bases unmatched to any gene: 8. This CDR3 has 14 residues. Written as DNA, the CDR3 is TGTGCCAGCAGCCTCCGGACAGGAGAATATGGCTACACCTTC. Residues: CASSLRTGEYGYTF.

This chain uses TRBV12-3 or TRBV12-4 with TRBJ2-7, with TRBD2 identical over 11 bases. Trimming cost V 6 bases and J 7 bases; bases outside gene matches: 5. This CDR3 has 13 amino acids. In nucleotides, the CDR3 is TGTGCCAGCAGGCTAGCGGGGGGCACTGAGCAGTACTTC. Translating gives CASRLAGGTEQYF.

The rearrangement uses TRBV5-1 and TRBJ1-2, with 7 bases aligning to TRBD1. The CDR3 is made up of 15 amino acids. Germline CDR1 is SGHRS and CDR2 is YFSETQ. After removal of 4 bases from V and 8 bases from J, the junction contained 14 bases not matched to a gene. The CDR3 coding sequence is TGCGCCAGCAGCCTTGGCGACAGGGCCCCGGAGGGCTACACCTTC. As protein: CASSLGDRAPEGYTF.

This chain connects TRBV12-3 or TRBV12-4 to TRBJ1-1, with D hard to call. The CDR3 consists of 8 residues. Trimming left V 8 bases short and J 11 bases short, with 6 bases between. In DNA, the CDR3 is TGTGCCAGCGGAGGGGCTTTCTTT. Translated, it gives CASGGAFF.

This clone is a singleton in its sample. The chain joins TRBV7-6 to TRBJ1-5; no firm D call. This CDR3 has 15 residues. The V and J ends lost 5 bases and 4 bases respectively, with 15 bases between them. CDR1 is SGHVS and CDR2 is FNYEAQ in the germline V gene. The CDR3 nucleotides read TGTGCCAGCAGCCGAGCGGCAGGAGGAAATCAGCCCCAGCATTTT. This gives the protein CASSRAAGGNQPQHF.

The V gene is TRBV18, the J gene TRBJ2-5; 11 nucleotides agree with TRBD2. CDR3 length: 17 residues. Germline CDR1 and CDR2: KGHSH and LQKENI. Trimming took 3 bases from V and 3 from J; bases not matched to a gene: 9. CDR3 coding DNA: TGTGCCAGCTCACCGAGACCGGGACTAGCGGAGAAAGAGACCCAGTACTTC. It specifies CASSPRPGLAEKETQYF.

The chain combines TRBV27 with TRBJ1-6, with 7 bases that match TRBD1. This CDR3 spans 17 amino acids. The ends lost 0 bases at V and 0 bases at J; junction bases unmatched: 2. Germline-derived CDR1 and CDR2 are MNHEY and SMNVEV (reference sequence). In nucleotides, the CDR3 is TGTGCCAGCAGTTTATCAACAGGGGCCTCCTATAATTCACCCCTCCACTTT. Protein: CASSLSTGASYNSPLHF.

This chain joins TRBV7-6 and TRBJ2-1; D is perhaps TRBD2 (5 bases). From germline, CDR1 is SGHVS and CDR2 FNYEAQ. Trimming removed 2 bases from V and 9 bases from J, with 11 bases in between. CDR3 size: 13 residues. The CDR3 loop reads CASSLRGSGEQFF. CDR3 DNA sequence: TGTGCCAGCAGCTTACGAGGGAGCGGTGAGCAGTTCTTC.

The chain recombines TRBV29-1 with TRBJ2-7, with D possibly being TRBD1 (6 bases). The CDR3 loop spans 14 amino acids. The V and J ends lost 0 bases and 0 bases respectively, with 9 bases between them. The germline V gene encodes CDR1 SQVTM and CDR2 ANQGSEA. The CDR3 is CSVEDRGSSYEQYF. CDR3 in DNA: TGCAGCGTTGAAGACAGGGGCAGCTCCTACGAGCAGTACTTC.

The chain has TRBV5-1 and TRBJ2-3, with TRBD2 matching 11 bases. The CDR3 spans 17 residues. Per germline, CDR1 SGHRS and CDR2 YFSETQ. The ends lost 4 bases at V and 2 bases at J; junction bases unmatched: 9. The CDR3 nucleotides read TGCGCCAGCAGCCTCAGACTAGCGGGGTCCACCACAGATACGCAGTATTTT. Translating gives CASSLRLAGSTTDTQYF.